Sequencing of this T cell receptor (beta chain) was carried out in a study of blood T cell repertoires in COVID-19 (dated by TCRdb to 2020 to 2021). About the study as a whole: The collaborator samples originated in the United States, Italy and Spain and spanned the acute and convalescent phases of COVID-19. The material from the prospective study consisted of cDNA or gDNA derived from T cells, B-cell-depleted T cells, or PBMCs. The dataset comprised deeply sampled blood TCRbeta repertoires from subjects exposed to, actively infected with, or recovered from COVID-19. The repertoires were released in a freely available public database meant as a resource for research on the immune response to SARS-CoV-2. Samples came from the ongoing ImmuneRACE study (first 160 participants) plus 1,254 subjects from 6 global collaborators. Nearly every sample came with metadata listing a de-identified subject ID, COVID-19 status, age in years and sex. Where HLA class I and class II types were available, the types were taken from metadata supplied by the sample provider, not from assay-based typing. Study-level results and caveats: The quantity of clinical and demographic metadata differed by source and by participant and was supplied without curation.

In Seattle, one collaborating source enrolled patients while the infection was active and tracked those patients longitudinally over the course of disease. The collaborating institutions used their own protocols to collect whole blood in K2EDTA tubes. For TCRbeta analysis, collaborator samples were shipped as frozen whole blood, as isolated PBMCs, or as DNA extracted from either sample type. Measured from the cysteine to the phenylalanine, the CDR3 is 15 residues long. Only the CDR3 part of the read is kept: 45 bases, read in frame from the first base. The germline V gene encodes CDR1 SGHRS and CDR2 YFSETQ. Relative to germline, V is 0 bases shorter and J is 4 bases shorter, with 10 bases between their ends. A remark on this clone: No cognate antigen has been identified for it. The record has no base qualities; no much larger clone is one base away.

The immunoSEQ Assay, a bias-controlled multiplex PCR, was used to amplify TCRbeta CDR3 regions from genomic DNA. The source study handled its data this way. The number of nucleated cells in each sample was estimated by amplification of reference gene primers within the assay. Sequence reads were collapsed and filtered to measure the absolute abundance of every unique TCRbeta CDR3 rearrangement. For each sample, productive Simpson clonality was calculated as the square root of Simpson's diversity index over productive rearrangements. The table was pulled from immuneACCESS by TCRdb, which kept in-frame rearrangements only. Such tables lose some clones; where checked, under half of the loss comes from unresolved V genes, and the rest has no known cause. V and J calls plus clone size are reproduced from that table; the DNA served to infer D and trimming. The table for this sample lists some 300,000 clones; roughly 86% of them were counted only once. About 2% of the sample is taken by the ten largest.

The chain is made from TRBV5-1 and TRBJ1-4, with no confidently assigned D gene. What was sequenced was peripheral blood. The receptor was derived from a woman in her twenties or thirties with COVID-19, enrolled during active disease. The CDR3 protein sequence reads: CASSLGLSINEKLFF. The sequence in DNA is TGCGCCAGCAGCTTGGGTTTAAGCATTAATGAAAAACTGTTTTTT. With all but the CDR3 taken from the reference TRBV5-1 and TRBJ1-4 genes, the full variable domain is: KAGVTQTPRYLIKTRGQQVTLSCSPISGHRSVSWYQQTPGQGLQFLFEYFSETQRNKGNFPGRFSGRQFSNSRSEMNVSTLELGDSALYLCASSLGLSINEKLFFGSGTQLSVL.